In its sample, the clone carrying this T cell receptor beta chain was seen a few times. Its antigen is not identified. Using a FACSAria, the CD4+ and CD8+ T cells were sorted from the PBMCs. The sample is drawn from a study of CD8+ T cells in alopecia areata. Overall study: Patients in the treated group were given tofacitinib by mouth, 5 to 10 mg twice a day.

Investigators isolated RNA and reverse transcribed it into cDNA to act as the sequencing template. Assay: immunoSEQ multiplex PCR; the TCRdb copy retains only in-frame clones and omits some. The sample has roughly 130,000 clones; roughly 58% are singletons. The V gene's germline CDR1 is MGHRA and CDR2 YSYEKL. V lost 6 bases and J lost 2; bases outside the gene matches: 2. The CDR3 has 14 amino acids. Study-level results: Clonality was higher in lesional than normal scalp, especially in alopecia totalis/universalis.

The specimen was CD4+ T cells sorted from blood, collected at week 0. The receptor was derived from a human donor with alopecia areata. J is TRBJ2-7 and V is TRBV4-1; 12 bases map to TRBD2. Written as DNA, the CDR3 is TGCGCCAGCAGAAGACTAGCGGGAGCCTACGAGCAGTACTTC. As protein: CASRRLAGAYEQYF.